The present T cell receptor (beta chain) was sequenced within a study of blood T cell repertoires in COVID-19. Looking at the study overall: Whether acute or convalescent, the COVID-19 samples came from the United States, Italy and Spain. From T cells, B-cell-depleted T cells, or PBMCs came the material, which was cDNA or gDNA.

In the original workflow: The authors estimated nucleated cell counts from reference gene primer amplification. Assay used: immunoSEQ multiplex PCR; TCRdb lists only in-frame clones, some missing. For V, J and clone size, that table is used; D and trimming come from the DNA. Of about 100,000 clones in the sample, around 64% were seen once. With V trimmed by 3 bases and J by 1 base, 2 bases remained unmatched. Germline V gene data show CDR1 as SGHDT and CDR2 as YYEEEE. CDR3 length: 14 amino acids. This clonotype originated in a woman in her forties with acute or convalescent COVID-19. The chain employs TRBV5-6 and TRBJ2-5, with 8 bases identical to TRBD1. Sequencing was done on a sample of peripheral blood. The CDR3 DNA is TGTGCCAGCAGCTCCAGGGGGCTCCAAGAGACCCAGTACTTC. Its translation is CASSSRGLQETQYF. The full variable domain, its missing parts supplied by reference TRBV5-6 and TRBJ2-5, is DAGVTQSPTHLIKTRGQQVTLRCSPKSGHDTVSWYQQALGQGPQFIFQYYEEEERQRGNFPDRFSGHQFPNYSSELNVNALLLGDSALYLCASSSRGLQETQYFGPGTRLLVL.